This is a list of T cell receptor beta chains from one sample in a study of OX40 agonist ivuxolimab in advanced cancers. Profiled with immunoSEQ multiplex PCR; TCRdb holds only in-frame clones, not every one. The table records some 97,000 clones, roughly 89% of them present only once. The input for sequencing was CD4+ or CD8+ T cells sorted from blood, taken in a trial of the OX40 agonist ivuxolimab. Receptors were obtained from an adult with an advanced solid tumor such as melanoma, head and neck, liver or kidney cancer. CDR3s include the opening cysteine and the closing phenylalanine or tryptophan. The D gene is left open where the match is weak. Not all rows give a size; the values are once, few, many and, for expanded clones, a class.

NA	TRBV19	TRBJ1-2	NA	CASNGPGDSYGYTF	TGTGCCAGTAATGGGCCTGGGGATAGCTATGGCTACACCTTC
NA	TRBV15	TRBJ2-1	NA	CATSGPFGRPGYNEQFF	TGTGCCACCAGCGGCCCGTTTGGGCGACCCGGATACAATGAGCAGTTCTTC
few	TRBV4-1	TRBJ1-1	TRBD1	CASSHPWTGGPNTEAFF	TGCGCCAGCAGCCATCCCTGGACAGGGGGCCCGAACACTGAAGCTTTCTTT
NA	TRBV27	TRBJ2-6	NA	CASRQDGSRGANVLTF	TGTGCCAGCAGGCAAGACGGTAGCCGTGGGGCCAACGTCCTGACTTTC
once	TRBV28	TRBJ2-1	NA	CASSLFGGPGNEQFF	TGTGCCAGCAGTTTATTTGGCGGTCCAGGCAATGAGCAGTTCTTC
NA	TRBV10-1	TRBJ2-5	NA	CASSRGTDETQYF	TGCGCCAGCAGTCGAGGGACCGATGAGACCCAGTACTTC
few	TRBV29-1	TRBJ2-7	NA	CSVALGYEQYF	TGCAGCGTTGCGTTGGGCTACGAGCAGTACTTC
NA	TRBV4-2	TRBJ1-6	TRBD1	CASSQFRDRDSPLHF	TGTGCCAGCAGCCAATTCCGGGACAGGGATTCACCCCTCCACTTT
NA	TRBV4-2	TRBJ2-7	NA	CASSPLSGEQYF	TGTGCCAGCAGCCCCCTCTCTGGCGAGCAGTACTTC
NA	TRBV5-1	TRBJ1-1	TRBD1	CASSTDRGGGNTEAFF	TGCGCCAGCAGCACAGACAGGGGTGGGGGAAACACTGAAGCTTTCTTT
NA	TRBV19	TRBJ1-5	NA	CASQTLSNQPQHF	TGTGCCAGTCAGACATTGAGCAATCAGCCCCAGCATTTT
NA	TRBV7-9	TRBJ2-3	NA	CASSLALAGAHTDTQYF	TGTGCCAGCAGCTTAGCGCTGGCGGGGGCCCACACAGATACGCAGTATTTT
once	TRBV9	TRBJ1-2	TRBD1	CASSTRTGANYGYTF	TGTGCCAGCAGCACTCGGACAGGCGCCAACTATGGCTACACCTTC
NA	TRBV29-1	TRBJ2-7	TRBD1	CSARTGPEQYF	TGCAGCGCCCGGACAGGGCCCGAGCAGTACTTC
NA	TRBV10-2	TRBJ2-7	NA	CASTTPLSYEQYF	TGCGCCAGCACCACTCCTCTGAGCTACGAGCAGTACTTC
NA	TRBV6-5	TRBJ1-2	NA	CASSYSGGGYGYTF	TGTGCCAGCAGTTACTCTGGGGGAGGCTATGGCTACACCTTC
NA	TRBV10-1	TRBJ2-3	TRBD2	CASSTSGVDTQYF	TGCGCCAGCAGCACTAGCGGGGTTGATACGCAGTATTTT
NA	TRBV9	TRBJ2-1	NA	CASTRGAFTSYNEQFF	TGTGCCAGCACTCGGGGGGCGTTTACCTCCTACAATGAGCAGTTCTTC
NA	TRBV20-1	TRBJ2-5	NA	CSARIGGTQYF	TGCAGTGCTAGAATTGGAGGGACCCAGTACTTC
few	TRBV6-5	TRBJ1-2	NA	CASSYSGGGYGYTF	TGTGCCAGCAGTTACTCGGGGGGTGGCTATGGCTACACCTTC
NA	TRBV5-1	TRBJ1-1	NA	CASSFTRPNTEAFF	TGCGCCAGCAGCTTCACGAGACCGAACACTGAAGCTTTCTTT
NA	TRBV29-1	TRBJ1-5	NA	CSVVVAGLNQPQHF	TGCAGCGTTGTAGTGGCAGGATTAAATCAGCCCCAGCATTTT
NA	TRBV5-1	TRBJ1-6	TRBD1	CASSSDRALYNSPLHF	TGCGCCAGCAGCTCTGACAGGGCCCTCTATAATTCACCCCTCCACTTT
NA	TRBV9	TRBJ2-7	TRBD1	CASSGTGTSYEQYF	TGTGCCAGCAGCGGGACAGGGACCTCCTACGAGCAGTACTTC
NA	TRBV18	TRBJ2-2	NA	CASSPKGGRLGGELFF	TGTGCCAGCTCACCAAAGGGGGGGCGTTTAGGCGGGGAGCTGTTTTTT
NA	TRBV19	TRBJ1-5	TRBD1	CASSTSPGTGNNQPQHF	TGTGCCAGTAGTACTAGTCCCGGGACAGGGAACAATCAGCCCCAGCATTTT
NA	TRBV29-1	TRBJ2-7	NA	CSVEDPRHREQYF	TGCAGCGTTGAAGATCCTAGACATCGGGAGCAGTACTTC
NA	TRBV5-1	TRBJ1-1	NA	CASSLGGGTEAFF	TGCGCCAGCAGCTTGGGAGGGGGAACTGAAGCTTTCTTT
NA	TRBV5-1	TRBJ2-1	NA	CASEDTGRDEQFF	TGCGCCAGCGAGGACACGGGACGGGATGAGCAGTTCTTC
NA	TRBV7-8	TRBJ1-2	NA	CASSRSDSSSYNYGYTF	TGTGCCAGCAGCCGCTCGGACAGCTCATCCTACAACTATGGCTACACCTTC
NA	TRBV19	TRBJ1-2	TRBD1	CASTSGTGGFNEGYTF	TGTGCCAGTACCTCCGGGACAGGGGGCTTTAATGAGGGCTACACCTTC
NA	TRBV4-2	TRBJ1-2	TRBD1	CASSRGQEANYGYTF	TGTGCCAGCAGCCGTGGACAGGAGGCAAACTATGGCTACACCTTC
NA	TRBV6-1	TRBJ2-7	TRBD1	CASRGTGASSYEQYF	TGTGCCAGCAGAGGGACAGGGGCTTCCTCCTACGAGCAGTACTTC
NA	TRBV5-1	TRBJ1-4	NA	CASSLAGSPNEKLFF	TGCGCCAGCAGCTTGGCGGGGTCCCCTAATGAAAAACTGTTTTTT
NA	TRBV19	TRBJ1-6	TRBD1	CASGTGGLGSPLHF	TGTGCCAGTGGGACAGGGGGTCTGGGGTCACCCCTCCACTTT
NA	TRBV19	TRBJ2-2	NA	CASSTLGGLWSGELFF	TGTGCCAGTAGTACCTTGGGAGGATTGTGGTCCGGGGAGCTGTTTTTT
NA	TRBV5-6	TRBJ2-4	TRBD2	CASSLRVAGGQNIQYF	TGTGCCAGCAGCTTGAGGGTAGCGGGGGGACAAAACATTCAGTACTTC
NA	TRBV29-1	TRBJ2-7	TRBD1	CSASGGRVPTYEQYF	TGCAGCGCCTCAGGGGGCAGGGTTCCTACCTACGAGCAGTACTTC
NA	TRBV18	TRBJ2-3	TRBD2	CASSLRTSGRSSTDTQYF	TGTGCCAGCTCACTAAGGACTAGCGGGAGATCTAGCACAGATACGCAGTATTTT
NA	TRBV18	TRBJ1-2	TRBD1	CASSPIWTGVHYGYTF	TGTGCCAGCTCACCAATATGGACAGGGGTTCACTATGGCTACACCTTC
NA	TRBV28	TRBJ2-3	NA	CASSSPGTQTDTQYF	TGTGCCAGCAGTTCTCCTGGGACTCAAACGGATACGCAGTATTTT
NA	TRBV10-3	TRBJ2-5	NA	CAIKGSVDGETQYF	TGTGCCATCAAAGGGTCAGTCGACGGAGAGACCCAGTACTTC
NA	TRBV29-1	TRBJ1-2	NA	CSVEGDDGYTF	TGCAGCGTTGAGGGGGACGACGGCTACACCTTC
NA	TRBV25-1	TRBJ1-2	NA	CASQAGGSGYTF	TGTGCCAGCCAGGCGGGGGGGAGCGGCTACACCTTC
NA	TRBV5-1	TRBJ2-5	TRBD2	CASSPPGLAGGSQETQYF	TGCGCCAGCAGCCCGCCGGGGCTAGCGGGGGGCAGTCAAGAGACCCAGTACTTC
NA	TRBV6-1	TRBJ2-1	TRBD1	CASSLRQGNNEQFF	TGTGCCAGCAGCCTTAGACAGGGTAACAATGAGCAGTTCTTC
NA	TRBV9	TRBJ2-7	TRBD2	CASRPGLAEPYEQYF	TGTGCCAGCAGACCTGGGCTAGCGGAACCCTACGAGCAGTACTTC
NA	TRBV6-1	TRBJ2-2	TRBD1	CATRVGTVRTGELFF	TGTGCCACCAGAGTAGGGACAGTCAGGACCGGGGAGCTGTTTTTT
once	TRBV29-1	TRBJ2-1	NA	CSGGFLYNEQFF	TGCAGCGGCGGGTTCCTATACAATGAGCAGTTCTTC
NA	TRBV19	TRBJ1-2	TRBD1	CASRKELQGGIYGYTF	TGTGCCAGTAGGAAAGAACTACAGGGGGGTATCTATGGCTACACCTTC
NA	TRBV6-5	TRBJ2-5	NA	CASSTTALTQYF	TGTGCCAGCAGTACAACAGCCCTGACCCAGTACTTC
NA	TRBV29-1	TRBJ1-5	TRBD1	CSARPGTGENQPQHF	TGCAGCGCACGACCCGGGACAGGGGAGAATCAGCCCCAGCATTTT
NA	TRBV6-6	TRBJ1-6	TRBD1	CASSPGQYNSPLHF	TGTGCCAGCAGTCCGGGACAGTATAATTCACCCCTCCACTTT
NA	TRBV12-5	TRBJ1-3	NA	CASGLSRQDPTSGNTIYF	TGTGCTAGTGGTTTGTCAAGGCAGGACCCTACCTCTGGAAACACCATATATTTT